Shown below are 25 T cell receptor beta chains from a single sample sequenced in a study of T cells in Graves' hyperthyroidism and ophthalmopathy. TCR beta CDR3 sequences were amplified from RNA transcripts. During a first-round RT-PCR of the TCR CDR3, the HTBI primer set was used. Each CDR3 protein gets one entry after TCRdb re-called the multiplex PCR reads with MiXCR. The sample lists a few hundred thousand distinct CDR3 sequences, roughly 46% occurring once. The specimen was peripheral blood or thyroid tissue (not recorded which). Source of these receptors: an adult woman with Graves' disease, either hyperthyroidism or ophthalmopathy (not recorded which).

This CDR3 is CASKATENTEAFF. The CDR3 DNA sequence: TGTGCCAGCAAAGCGACAGAGAACACTGAAGCTTTCTTT. The chain recombines TRBV2 with TRBJ1-1; D is possibly TRBD1 (5 bases). Germline assignment: CDR1 SNHLY and CDR2 FYNNEI. The V end was cut by 7 bases, the J end by 1 base, with 10 bases between. This CDR3 is built from 13 residues.

Ten or more counts support this clonotype. The chain is built from TRBV4-1 and TRBJ1-2, with D tentatively TRBD1 (5 bases). Trimming left V 1 base short and J 3 bases short, with 9 bases between. Germline CDR1 reads MGHRA; CDR2 reads YSYEKL. The CDR3 is made up of 14 amino acids. As DNA, the CDR3 is TGCGCCAGCAGCCAAGGCGGGACTTACTATGGCTACACCTTC. As protein: CASSQGGTYYGYTF.

In its sample, this clonotype was seen a few times. The chain combines TRBV29-1 with TRBJ1-1, with a tentative D call TRBD1 (6 bases). The germline gives CDR1 SQVTM, CDR2 ANQGSEA. The CDR3 contains 13 residues. V was shortened by 7 bases and J by 10 bases, with 22 bases between the two germline ends. The CDR3 protein is CSGGDRSTGLAFF. In DNA, the CDR3 is TGCAGCGGAGGAGACAGGAGCACAGGTTTAGCTTTCTTT.

The chain recombines TRBV10-2 with TRBJ1-1; 10 bases fit TRBD1. The CDR3 loop spans 16 amino acids. Germline loops: CDR1 WSHSY, CDR2 SAAADI. The J segment lost 1 base and the V segment lost 4 bases, leaving 6 bases of the junction unmatched. The CDR3 DNA is TGCGCCAGCAGTGCGAGGAGGGACAGGGGGAACACTGAAGCTTTCTTT. Amino acid sequence: CASSARRDRGNTEAFF.

This clonotype was counted ten times or more. The V gene is TRBV7-9, the J gene TRBJ1-6, with a tentative D call TRBD1 (5 bases). The germline V gene has CDR1 SEHNR and CDR2 FQNEAQ (reference sequence). The CDR3 consists of 15 residues. Trimming shortened V by 1 base and J by 12 bases, and 16 bases separated the two germline ends. CDR3: CASSLGWQGQRPLHF. The CDR3 nucleotides are TGTGCCAGCAGCTTAGGATGGCAGGGCCAGCGACCCCTCCACTTT. Together with reference TRBV7-9 and TRBJ1-6, the CDR3 gives the full variable domain: DTGVSQNPRHKITKRGQNVTFRCDPISEHNRLYWYRQTLGQGPEFLTYFQNEAQLEKSRLLSDRFSAERPKGSFSTLEIQRTEQGDSAMYLCASSLGWQGQRPLHFGNGTRLTVT.

The rearrangement joins TRBV7-8 to TRBJ1-4; TRBD1 matches at 9 bases. CDR3 size: 16 residues. V was pared by 5 bases and J by 3 bases, with 7 bases of the junction left unmatched. Germline V CDR1 and CDR2: SGHVS, FQNEAQ. Written as DNA, the CDR3 is TGTGCCAGCAGCGATCACAGGGGGCGTTCTAATGAAAAACTGTTTTTT. This sequence encodes CASSDHRGRSNEKLFF.

In its sample, this clonotype was seen a few times. J is TRBJ2-7 and V is TRBV7-9; D not certain. CDR3 length: 14 amino acids. Germline V CDR1 and CDR2: SEHNR, FQNEAQ (reference sequence). V lost 5 bases, J lost 2 bases, and 13 bases lay in between. Here the CDR3 DNA reads TGTGCCAGCAGCCGTTACCGGAGCACCTACGAGCAGTACTTC. Translated, it gives CASSRYRSTYEQYF.

Concerning this clonotype itself: This clone may be a read error of a much larger clone one base away. This sequence joins TRBV20-1 and TRBJ2-7, with TRBD1 matching 7 bases. The V segment lost 5 bases and the J segment 6 bases; nucleotides outside the gene matches: 10. Per germline, CDR1 DFQATT and CDR2 SNEGSKA (reference sequence). The CDR3 spans 13 residues. The CDR3 region is CSAPDRNTCEQYF. CDR3 DNA: TGCAGTGCTCCGGACAGGAATACCTGCGAGCAGTACTTC.

The chain uses TRBV13 and TRBJ1-3; D may be TRBD1 (5 bases). CDR3 length: 16 amino acids. The germline V and J ends were trimmed by 5 bases and 0 bases, with 14 bases remaining between them. Germline CDR1 and CDR2: PRHDT and FYEKMQ (reference sequence). DNA for the CDR3: TGTGCCAGCAGCCCTGGGACTTATCACTCTGGAAACACCATATATTTT. Amino acid sequence: CASSPGTYHSGNTIYF.

This clonotype was found many times. This chain uses TRBV7-9 with TRBJ2-7; D unresolved. CDR3 length equals 12 residues. Germline lookup yields CDR1 SEHNR and CDR2 FQNEAQ (reference sequence). V was pared by 5 bases and J by 0 bases, with 5 bases between. The CDR3 spells CASSLYSYEQYF. The CDR3 nucleotides are TGTGCCAGCAGCCTGTACTCCTACGAGCAGTACTTC.

There are many counts of this clonotype. The chain is built from TRBV6-5 and TRBJ1-1, with D maybe TRBD1 (6 bases). The V and J ends lost 7 bases and 3 bases respectively, with 18 bases between them. Germline values: CDR1 MNHEY, CDR2 SVGAGI. This CDR3 is built from 15 residues. The CDR3 spells CASTAAGAAYTEAFF. The CDR3 bases are TGTGCCAGCACCGCGGCGGGGGCGGCGTACACTGAAGCTTTCTTT.

In its sample, this clonotype was seen many times. The J gene is TRBJ1-2, the V gene TRBV10-3, with D hard to call. The V gene's germline CDR1 is ENHRY and CDR2 SYGVKD. V gave up 6 bases and J gave up 0 bases, with 20 bases separating them. The CDR3 has 17 amino acids. CDR3 sequence reads: CAIRRAFVRQSNYGYTF. DNA for the CDR3: TGTGCCATCAGGCGGGCTTTTGTCAGACAATCTAACTATGGCTACACCTTC.

This clonotype appeared many times. The chain combines TRBV25-1 with TRBJ1-6; a weak D match, TRBD1 (5 bases). The length of the CDR3 is 13 residues. Germline V lookup: CDR1 MGHDK, CDR2 SYGVNS. Trimming took 2 bases from V and 8 from J, leaving 7 bases between them. The CDR3 DNA sequence: TGTGCCAGCAGTGAAGGGGCATATTCACCCCTCCACTTT. Encoded protein: CASSEGAYSPLHF.

Notes on this clonotype: A much larger clone lies a single base off, so this may be a read error. The CDR3 DNA follows: TGTGCCAGCAGCTTTCCCCGGGCTCCGCCAACAACCTACGAGCAGTACTTC. Amino acids: CASSFPRAPPTTYEQYF. V gene TRBV7-9 combines with J gene TRBJ2-7; D ambiguous. The CDR3 is 17 residues long. Germline CDR1 and CDR2: SEHNR and FQNEAQ (reference sequence). V shed 3 bases and J shed 2 bases, with 20 bases lying between them.

This clonotype showed up just a few times. V gene TRBV6-5 combines with J gene TRBJ1-5; D might be TRBD1 (6 bases). The germline V and J ends were trimmed by 7 bases and 2 bases, with 12 bases remaining between them. The germline V gene encodes CDR1 MNHEY and CDR2 SVGAGI. The CDR3 length is 14 residues. CDR3 nucleotide sequence: TGTGCCAGCATGCAAGCAGGGGGCAATCAGCCCCAGCATTTT. It yields the protein CASMQAGGNQPQHF.

V is TRBV20-1 and J is TRBJ2-7; D gene ambiguous. Trimming removed 5 bases at V and 6 bases at J, with 8 bases between. The CDR3 is 10 residues long. Germline V gene lookup returns CDR1 DFQATT and CDR2 SNEGSKA (reference sequence). This CDR3 is CSALYTEQYF. The CDR3 DNA follows: TGCAGTGCTCTTTACACCGAGCAGTACTTC.

CDR3: CSVCSRGNTEAFF. The CDR3 nucleotides read TGCAGCGTCTGCTCAAGGGGGAACACTGAAGCTTTCTTT. The V call is TRBV29-1, the J call TRBJ1-1; D is possibly TRBD1 (5 bases). CDR1 SQVTM and CDR2 ANQGSEA come from the germline V gene. The V and J ends lost 6 bases and 1 base respectively, with 12 bases between them. The CDR3 has 13 amino acids.

The chain recombines TRBV7-2 with TRBJ1-5; D unresolved. The CDR3 is 18 residues long. With 1 base removed from V and 11 bases from J, the gap between germline ends came to 27 bases. The germline gives CDR1 SGHTA, CDR2 FQGNSA. Here the CDR3 reads CASSLVGLAGGPRETQHF. Here the CDR3 DNA reads TGTGCCAGCAGCTTAGTAGGGTTAGCGGGAGGGCCCCGAGAGACCCAGCATTTT.

There are many counts of this clonotype. The rearrangement uses TRBV20-1 and TRBJ1-2, with D possibly TRBD1 on 5 matching bases. V gave up 6 bases and J gave up 1 base, with 9 bases separating them. The CDR3 runs to 12 residues. The V gene's germline CDR1 is DFQATT and CDR2 SNEGSKA (reference sequence). The CDR3 region has the DNA TGCAGTGCGGGGGACGATAACTATGGCTACACCTTC. This codes for CSAGDDNYGYTF.

This clonotype was observed at least ten times. The chain has TRBV2 and TRBJ1-5; perhaps TRBD1 as D (5 bases). V lost 6 bases and J 1 base, leaving 10 bases between the germline ends. The CDR3 totals 14 residues. CDR1 and CDR2 from the germline V gene are SNHLY and FYNNEI. The CDR3 nucleotides are TGTGCCAGCAGAACAGGACCAAGCAATCAGCCCCAGCATTTT. It translates to CASRTGPSNQPQHF.

This clonotype was detected many times. The chain joins TRBV4-2 to TRBJ2-6, with 9 bases identical to TRBD2. Germline V gene lookup returns CDR1 LGHNA and CDR2 YNFKEQ. The CDR3 sequence is 15 residues long. Germline trimming cut 3 bases from V and 13 bases from J; bases unmatched to any gene: 10. The DNA for the CDR3 is TGTGCCAGCAGCCAGGAGGGCGGGAGGGCCCGTGTCCTGACTTTC. This encodes CASSQEGGRARVLTF.

V is TRBV2 and J is TRBJ2-5; 9 nucleotides align to TRBD1. After removal of 3 bases from V and 2 bases from J, the junction contained 4 bases not matched to a gene. CDR1 is SNHLY and CDR2 is FYNNEI in the germline V gene. This CDR3 has 15 residues. The CDR3 DNA follows: TGTGCCAGCAGTGACGGGACAGGGCAGCAAGAGACCCAGTACTTC. Translation gives CASSDGTGQQETQYF.

This clonotype was recorded many times. J is TRBJ2-7 and V is TRBV24-1; D could derive from TRBD1 or TRBD2 (5 bases each). The V end lost 5 bases, the J end lost 2 bases, and 12 bases lay between the germline ends. The germline V gene encodes CDR1 KGHDR and CDR2 SFDVKD. CDR3 size: 14 residues. CDR3: CATSAGTETYEQYF. Here the CDR3 DNA reads TGTGCCACCAGTGCTGGGACGGAAACCTACGAGCAGTACTTC.

Concerning this clonotype: This may arise from a read error, as a much more abundant clone is one base away. The rearrangement links TRBV5-1 to TRBJ2-7; tentative D call: TRBD1 (5 bases). This CDR3 contains 17 residues. Germline V lookup: CDR1 SGHRS, CDR2 YFSETQ. V lost 1 base to trimming and J lost 0 bases, with 17 bases between them. CDR3 bases: TGCGCCAGCAGCTTGATCACAGACAGCGAGGCCTCCTACGAGCAGTACTTC. Residues: CASSLITDSEASYEQYF.

Only one count was recorded for this clonotype. Because the CDR3 is missing its conserved closing phenylalanine or tryptophan, this is likely a read error. This chain connects TRBV20-1 to TRBJ2-6; 7 positions agree with TRBD1. The V and J ends lost 6 bases and 2 bases, in that order; junction bases with no gene match: 7. CDR1 and CDR2 (germline): DFQATT, SNEGSKA (reference sequence). The CDR3 is made up of 15 amino acids. The CDR3 sequence: CSAHGDSPGANVLTP. DNA for the CDR3: TGCAGTGCGCACGGGGACAGCCCTGGGGCCAACGTCCTGACTCCA.